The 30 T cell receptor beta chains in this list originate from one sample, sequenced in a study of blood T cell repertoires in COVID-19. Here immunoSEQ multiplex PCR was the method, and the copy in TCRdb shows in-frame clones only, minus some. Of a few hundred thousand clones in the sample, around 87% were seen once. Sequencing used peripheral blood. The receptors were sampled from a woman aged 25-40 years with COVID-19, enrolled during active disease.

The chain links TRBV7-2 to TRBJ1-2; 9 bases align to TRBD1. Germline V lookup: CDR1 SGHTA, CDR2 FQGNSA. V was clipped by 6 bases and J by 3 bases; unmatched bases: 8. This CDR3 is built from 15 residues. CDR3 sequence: CASSQTGGADYGYTF. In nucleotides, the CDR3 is TGTGCCAGCAGTCAAACAGGGGGCGCGGACTATGGCTACACCTTC.

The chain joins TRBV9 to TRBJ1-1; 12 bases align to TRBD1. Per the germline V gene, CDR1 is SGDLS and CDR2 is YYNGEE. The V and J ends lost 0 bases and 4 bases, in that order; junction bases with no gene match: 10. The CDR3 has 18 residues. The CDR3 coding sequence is TGTGCCAGCAGCGTAGTTGGGACAGGGGGCTATTCGGGCACTGAAGCTTTCTTT. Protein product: CASSVVGTGGYSGTEAFF.

In DNA form, the CDR3 reads TGTGCCAGCAGTCTAGCGGGAACCTACGAGCAGTACTTC. Encoded protein: CASSLAGTYEQYF. The rearrangement uses TRBV27 and TRBJ2-7; 9 bases agree with TRBD2. The CDR3 extends over 13 amino acids. With 5 bases clipped from V and 2 bases from J, the junction kept 1 base outside the gene matches. Germline assignment: CDR1 MNHEY and CDR2 SMNVEV (reference sequence).

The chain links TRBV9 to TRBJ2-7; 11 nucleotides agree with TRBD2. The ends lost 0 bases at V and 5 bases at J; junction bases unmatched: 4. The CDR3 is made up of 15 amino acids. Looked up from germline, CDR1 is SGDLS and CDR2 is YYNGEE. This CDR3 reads CASSVDSGRVDEQYF. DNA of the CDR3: TGTGCCAGCAGCGTAGATAGCGGGAGGGTCGACGAGCAGTACTTC.

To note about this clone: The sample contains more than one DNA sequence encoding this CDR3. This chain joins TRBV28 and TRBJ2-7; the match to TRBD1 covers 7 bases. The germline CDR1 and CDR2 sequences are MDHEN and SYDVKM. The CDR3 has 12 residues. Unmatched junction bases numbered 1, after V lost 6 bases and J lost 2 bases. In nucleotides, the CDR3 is TGTGCCAGCAGGCAGGGGGCCTACGAGCAGTACTTC. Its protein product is CASRQGAYEQYF.

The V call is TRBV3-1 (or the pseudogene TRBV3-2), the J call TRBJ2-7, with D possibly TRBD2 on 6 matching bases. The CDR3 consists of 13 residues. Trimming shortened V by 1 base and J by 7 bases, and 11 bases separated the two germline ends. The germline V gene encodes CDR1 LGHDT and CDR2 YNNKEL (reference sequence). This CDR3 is CASSQALAGEQYF. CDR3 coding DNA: TGTGCCAGCAGCCAAGCACTAGCCGGGGAGCAGTACTTC.

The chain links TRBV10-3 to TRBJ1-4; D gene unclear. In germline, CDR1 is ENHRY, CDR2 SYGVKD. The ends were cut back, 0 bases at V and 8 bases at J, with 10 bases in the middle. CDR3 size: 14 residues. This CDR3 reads CAISESGREEKLFF. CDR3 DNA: TGTGCCATCAGTGAGTCGGGAAGGGAGGAAAAACTGTTTTTT.

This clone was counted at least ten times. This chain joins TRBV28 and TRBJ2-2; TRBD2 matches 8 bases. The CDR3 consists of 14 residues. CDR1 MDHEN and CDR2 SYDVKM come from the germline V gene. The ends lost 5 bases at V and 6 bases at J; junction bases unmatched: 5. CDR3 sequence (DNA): TGTGCCAGCAGTCGTAGCGGGACGTCCGGGGAGCTGTTTTTT. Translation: CASSRSGTSGELFF.

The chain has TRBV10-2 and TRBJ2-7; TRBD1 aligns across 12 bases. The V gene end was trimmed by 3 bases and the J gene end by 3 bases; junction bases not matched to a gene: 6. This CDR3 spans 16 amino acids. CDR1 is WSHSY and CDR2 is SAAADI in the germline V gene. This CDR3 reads CASSDRDRGPYYEQYF. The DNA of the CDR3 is TGCGCCAGCAGTGATAGGGACAGGGGGCCCTACTACGAGCAGTACTTC.

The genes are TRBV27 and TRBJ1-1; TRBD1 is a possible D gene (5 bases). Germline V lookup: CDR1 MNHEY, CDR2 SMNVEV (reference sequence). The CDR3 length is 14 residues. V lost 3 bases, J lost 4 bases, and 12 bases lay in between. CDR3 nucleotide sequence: TGTGCCAGCAGTTTTTCCGGGGGAGGCACTGAAGCTTTCTTT. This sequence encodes CASSFSGGGTEAFF.

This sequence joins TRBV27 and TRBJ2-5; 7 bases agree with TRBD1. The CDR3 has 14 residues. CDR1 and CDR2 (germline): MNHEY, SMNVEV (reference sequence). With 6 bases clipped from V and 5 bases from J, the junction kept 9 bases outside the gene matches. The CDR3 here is CASRSYRGTETQYF. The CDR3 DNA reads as TGTGCCAGCAGATCTTACAGGGGAACGGAGACCCAGTACTTC.

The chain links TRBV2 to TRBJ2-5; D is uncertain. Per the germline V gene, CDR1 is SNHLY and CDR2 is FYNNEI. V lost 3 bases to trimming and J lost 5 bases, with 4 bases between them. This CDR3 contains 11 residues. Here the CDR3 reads CASSERETQYF. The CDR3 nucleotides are TGTGCCAGCAGTGAGAGGGAGACCCAGTACTTC.

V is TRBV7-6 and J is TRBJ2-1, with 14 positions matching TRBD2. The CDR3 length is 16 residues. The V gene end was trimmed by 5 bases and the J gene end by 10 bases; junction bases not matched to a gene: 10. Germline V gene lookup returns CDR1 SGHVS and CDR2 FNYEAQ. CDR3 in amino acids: CASSTHGTSGRGEQFF. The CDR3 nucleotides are TGTGCCAGCAGCACTCACGGGACTAGCGGGAGAGGGGAGCAGTTCTTC.

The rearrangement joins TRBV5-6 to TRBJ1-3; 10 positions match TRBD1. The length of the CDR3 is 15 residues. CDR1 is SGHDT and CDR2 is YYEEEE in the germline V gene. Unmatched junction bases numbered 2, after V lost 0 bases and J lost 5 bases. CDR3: CASSLGQGARNTIYF. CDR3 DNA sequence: TGTGCCAGCAGCTTGGGACAGGGGGCTCGAAACACCATATATTTT.

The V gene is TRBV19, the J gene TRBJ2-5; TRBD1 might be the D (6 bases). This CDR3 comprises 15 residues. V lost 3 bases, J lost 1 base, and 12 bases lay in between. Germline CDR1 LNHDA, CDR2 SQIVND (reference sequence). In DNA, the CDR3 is TGTGCCAGTAGTATTCGGACAGACGCCCAAGAGACCCAGTACTTC. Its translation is CASSIRTDAQETQYF.

CDR3 residues: CASRDSGGGANTGELFF. Written as DNA, the CDR3 is TGTGCCAGCAGGGACTCAGGGGGCGGGGCGAACACCGGGGAGCTGTTTTTT. The V gene is TRBV7-2, the J gene TRBJ2-2; 8 bases are shared with TRBD1. There are 17 residues in the CDR3. The germline V gene has CDR1 SGHTA and CDR2 FQGNSA. V lost 6 bases and J lost 0; bases outside the gene matches: 9.

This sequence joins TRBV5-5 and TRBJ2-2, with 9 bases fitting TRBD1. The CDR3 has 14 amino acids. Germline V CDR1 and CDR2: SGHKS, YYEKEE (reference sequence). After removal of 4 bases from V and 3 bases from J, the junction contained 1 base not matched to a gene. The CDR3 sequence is CASSRTGDTGELFF. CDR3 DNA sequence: TGTGCCAGCAGCCGGACAGGGGACACCGGGGAGCTGTTTTTT.

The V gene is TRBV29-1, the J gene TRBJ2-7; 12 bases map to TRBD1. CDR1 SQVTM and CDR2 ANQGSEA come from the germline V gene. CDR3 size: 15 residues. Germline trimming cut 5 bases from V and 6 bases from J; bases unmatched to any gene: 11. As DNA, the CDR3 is TGCAGCGTTTCGTCAGCCGGGACAGGGGGCGGCGAGCAGTACTTC. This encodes CSVSSAGTGGGEQYF.

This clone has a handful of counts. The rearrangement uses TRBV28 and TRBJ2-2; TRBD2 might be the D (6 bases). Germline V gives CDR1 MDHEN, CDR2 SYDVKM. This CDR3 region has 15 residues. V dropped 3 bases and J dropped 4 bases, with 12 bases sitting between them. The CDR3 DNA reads TGTGCCAGCAGTTTTAGTCTAGCGTCCACCGGGGAGCTGTTTTTT. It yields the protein CASSFSLASTGELFF.

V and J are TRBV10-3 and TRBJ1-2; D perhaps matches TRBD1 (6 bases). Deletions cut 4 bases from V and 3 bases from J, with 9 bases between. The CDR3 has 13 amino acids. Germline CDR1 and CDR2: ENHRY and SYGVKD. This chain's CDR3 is CAISGTVYYGYTF. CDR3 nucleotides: TGTGCCATCAGTGGGACAGTGTACTATGGCTACACCTTC.

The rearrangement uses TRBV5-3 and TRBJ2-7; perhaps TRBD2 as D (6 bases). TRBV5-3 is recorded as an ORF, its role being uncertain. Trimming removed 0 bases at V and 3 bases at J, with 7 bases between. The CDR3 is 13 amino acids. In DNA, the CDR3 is TGTGCCAGAAGCTTGGTCGGGAGCTACGAGCAGTACTTC. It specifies CARSLVGSYEQYF.

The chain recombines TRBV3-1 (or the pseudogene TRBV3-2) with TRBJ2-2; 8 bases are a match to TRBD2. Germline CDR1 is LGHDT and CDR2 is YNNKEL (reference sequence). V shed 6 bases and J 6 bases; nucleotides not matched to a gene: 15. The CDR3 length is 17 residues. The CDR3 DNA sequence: TGTGCCAGCAGTCAGAGGCCCAGCGGGAGTGCGGCCGGGGAGCTGTTTTTT. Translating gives CASSQRPSGSAAGELFF.

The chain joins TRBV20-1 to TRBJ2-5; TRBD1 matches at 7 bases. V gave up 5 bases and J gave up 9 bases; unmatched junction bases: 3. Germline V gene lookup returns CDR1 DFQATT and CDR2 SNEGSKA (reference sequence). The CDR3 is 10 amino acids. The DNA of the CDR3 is TGCAGTGCTGTCGACAGGGCCCAGTACTTC. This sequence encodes CSAVDRAQYF.

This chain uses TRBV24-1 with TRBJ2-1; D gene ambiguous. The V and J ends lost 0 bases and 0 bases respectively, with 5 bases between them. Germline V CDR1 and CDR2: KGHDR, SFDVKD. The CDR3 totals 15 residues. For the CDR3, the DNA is TGTGCCACCAGTGATTTGCAGAACTCCTACAATGAGCAGTTCTTC. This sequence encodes CATSDLQNSYNEQFF.

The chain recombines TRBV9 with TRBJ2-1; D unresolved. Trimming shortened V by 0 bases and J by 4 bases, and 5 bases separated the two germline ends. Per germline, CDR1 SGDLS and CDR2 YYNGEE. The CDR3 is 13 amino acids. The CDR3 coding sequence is TGTGCCAGCAGCGTAGGGCCTTACAATGAGCAGTTCTTC. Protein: CASSVGPYNEQFF.

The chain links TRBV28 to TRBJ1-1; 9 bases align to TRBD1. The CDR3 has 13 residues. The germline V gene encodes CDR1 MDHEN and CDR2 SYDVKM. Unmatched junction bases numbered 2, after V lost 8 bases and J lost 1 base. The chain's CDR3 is CASGQGWNTEAFF. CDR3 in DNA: TGTGCCAGCGGACAGGGGTGGAACACTGAAGCTTTCTTT.

For the CDR3, the DNA is TGTGCCAGCAGTGAAGAGGGGAGGGCCAGCACCGGGGAGCTGTTTTTT. Protein sequence: CASSEEGRASTGELFF. The chain joins TRBV2 to TRBJ2-2, with TRBD2 matching 7 bases. CDR3 length: 16 amino acids. Germline V gene sequence: CDR1 SNHLY, CDR2 FYNNEI. V gave up 1 base and J gave up 4 bases; unmatched junction bases: 6.

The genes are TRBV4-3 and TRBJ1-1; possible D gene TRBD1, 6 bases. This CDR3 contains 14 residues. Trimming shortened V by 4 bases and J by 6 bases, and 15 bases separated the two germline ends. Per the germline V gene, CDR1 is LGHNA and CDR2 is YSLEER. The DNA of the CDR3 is TGCGCCAGCAGCCCAACTACAGGGTTCCCTGAAGCTTTCTTT. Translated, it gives CASSPTTGFPEAFF.

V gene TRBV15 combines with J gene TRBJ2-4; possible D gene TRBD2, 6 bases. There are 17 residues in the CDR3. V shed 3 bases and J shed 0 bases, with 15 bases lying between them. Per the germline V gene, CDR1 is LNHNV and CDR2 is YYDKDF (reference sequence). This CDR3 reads CATSRSLGGGAKNIQYF. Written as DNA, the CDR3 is TGTGCCACCAGCAGGTCTCTCGGGGGTGGAGCCAAAAACATTCAGTACTTC.

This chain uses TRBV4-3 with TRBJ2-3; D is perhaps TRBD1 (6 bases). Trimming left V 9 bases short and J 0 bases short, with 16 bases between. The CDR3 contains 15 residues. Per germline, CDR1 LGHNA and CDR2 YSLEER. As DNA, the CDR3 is TGCGCCAGTCGAGCCGAGGGGGTTAGCACAGATACGCAGTATTTT. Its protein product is CASRAEGVSTDTQYF.